Described below is a single TCR beta chain sequence and its context. These data are taken from a study of response to subunit inactivated influenza vaccine. TCRdb itself ran the RT-PCR reads through MiXCR, one entry per CDR3 protein. Of just over 300,000 distinct CDR3 sequences in the sample, less than 25% are singletons; the top ten hold about 10%. The V and J ends lost 5 bases and 7 bases respectively, with 8 bases between them. This CDR3 has 12 amino acids. The genes are TRBV12-3 or TRBV12-4 and TRBJ2-2; D gene unclear. The TCR sequence derives from a man between 50 and 75 years old who received an inactivated influenza vaccine. The sequenced sample was PBMCs from blood, obtained roughly 20 months after vaccination. The CDR3 loop is CASSRVVGELFF. The CDR3 DNA is TGTGCCAGCAGTAGGGTGGTCGGGGAGCTGTTTTTT.